This T cell receptor (beta chain) stems from a study of OX40 agonist ivuxolimab in advanced cancers. The CDR3 contains 16 residues. The V gene lost 8 bases and the J gene lost 5 bases, with 21 bases spanning the gap. CDR1 and CDR2 (germline): SGHVS, FQNEAQ. Measured with immunoSEQ multiplex PCR; TCRdb has only the in-frame clones, and not every one. The repertoire holds approximately 12,000 clones, with 75% to 90% as singletons. Only one count was recorded for this clone. The antigen remains undetermined. The identical CDR3 is also encoded by other nucleotide sequences in the sample. Overall study results and limits: Partly responding patients at 0.1-3.0 mg/kg showed some of the smallest clonal expansion.

This TCR was sampled from an adult with an advanced solid tumor such as melanoma, head and neck, liver or kidney cancer. The chain employs TRBV7-8 and TRBJ2-2; a weak D match, TRBD2 (8 bases). This specimen consisted of CD4+ or CD8+ T cells sorted from blood, obtained in a trial of the OX40 agonist ivuxolimab. The CDR3 reads CASFGGEGAKTGELFF. CDR3 DNA sequence: TGTGCCAGCTTCGGGGGGGAGGGGGCCAAGACCGGGGAGCTGTTTTTT.